The text below deals with one T cell receptor beta chain. Germline V CDR1 and CDR2: MDHEN, SYDVKM. The CDR3 totals 15 residues. V dropped 3 bases and J dropped 2 bases, with 12 bases sitting between them. The authors' processing: How many nucleated cells were present was estimated from reference gene primer amplification. Sequencing used immunoSEQ multiplex PCR; TCRdb keeps in-frame clones, though not all of them. The V and J calls and clone size come from that table; D and trimming were worked out from the DNA. The sample comprises fewer than 300,000 clones, approximately 84% of which are singletons, and roughly 1.5% rests with the top ten. This sample is part of a study of blood T cell repertoires in COVID-19. Study-level background: Sites in the United States, Italy and Spain provided acute and convalescent COVID-19 samples. PBMCs, B-cell-depleted T cells, or T cells were the source of the cDNA or gDNA that made up the material.

The Seattle patients, enrolled during active infection, were followed longitudinally. This TCR derives from a human donor with COVID-19, enrolled during active disease. The donor label of this sample is uncertain. Sequenced input: peripheral blood. The chain carries TRBV28 and TRBJ2-3; D is perhaps TRBD1 (7 bases). The CDR3 DNA reads as TGTGCCAGCAGTTTCAGGGGGAGGCCCACAGATACGCAGTATTTT. Translated: CASSFRGRPTDTQYF.